A selection of T cell receptor beta chains follows, all from one sample in a study of blood T cells in healthy people across ages. TCRdb reanalysed the 5' RACE reads using MiXCR and keeps one entry per CDR3 protein. The sample gives some 900,000 distinct CDR3 sequences, roughly 52% of which show up once; about an eighth is in the top ten. Material for sequencing was blood. The receptors were sampled from a young man in good health. Each CDR3 is given with its conserved first and last residue. The order of the fields is V gene, CDR3 protein.

TRBV27 | CASSLTNVGTDEQFF
TRBV6-2/TRBV6-3 | CASSPEAAGEHEQFF
TRBV4-1 | CASSQERALNTEAFF
TRBV20-1 | CSAARTGGKGNQPQHF
TRBV29-1 | CSVDYSIYYNEQFF
TRBV6-2/TRBV6-3 | CASSYAAGGNTIYF
TRBV7-2 | CASSLATMNTEAFF
TRBV6-1 | CASSSPRGYTF
TRBV12-3/TRBV12-4 | CASTATEMNTEAFF
TRBV6-5 | CASSYTGIGQGKNIQYF
TRBV5-1 | CASSVGRPIQETQYF
TRBV5-1 | CASSSRPYTSGGDNEQFF
TRBV6-2/TRBV6-3 | CASSYLSGRYEQYF
TRBV3-1 | CASSHQTVSSTDTQYF
TRBV28 | CASSLFGRAYGYTF
TRBV4-2 | CASSQDPRSGGYSYEQYF
TRBV29-1 | CSVSGTGVGDTQYF
TRBV12-3/TRBV12-4 | CASRTWASYEQYF
TRBV20-1 | CSARLPGERNGYTF
TRBV5-1 | CASSLGQAKGRYEQYF
TRBV4-2 | CASSQDQGGTYNEQFF
TRBV28 | CASSSGQGLFGGTFF
TRBV12-1 | CASSPGLAGVPLYEQYF
TRBV7-9 | CASSARLAGFSYEQYF
TRBV24-1 | CATSDSGQGRYEQYF
TRBV4-3 | CASSQVAGTSGHNEQFF
TRBV20-1 | CSALQGAYEQYF
TRBV7-2 | CASSLEGIAEAFF
TRBV9 | CASSVGVASTYEQYF
TRBV12-3/TRBV12-4 | CATFGTAKNTGELFF
TRBV20-1 | CSATNRESTDTQYF
TRBV5-1 | CASRQGQLDGPKETQYF
TRBV20-1 | CSFPGGAWVETQYF
TRBV29-1 | CSVVFGRSYEQYF
TRBV20-1 | CSGSGTYEQYF
TRBV18 | CASSPTANYGYTF
TRBV27 | CASSLVQGGNEQFF
TRBV6-5 | CASSYGQGPYEQYF
TRBV4-1 | CASSQDGAGGLEQYF
TRBV28 | CASSFPRDRIYRDTQYF
TRBV7-2 | CASSPDRTNEKLFF
TRBV12-3/TRBV12-4 | CASSLGLASGYTF
TRBV12-3/TRBV12-4 | CASRRQRGGNEQFF
TRBV7-2 | CASSLEWTMRGYTF
TRBV12-3/TRBV12-4 | CASSPDMVLSYEQYF
TRBV7-9 | CASSLLQGSFNEQFF
TRBV15 | CATGERTGAGTEAFF
TRBV5-1 | CASSLERYNTGELFF
TRBV27 | CASSLSGSADSYNSPLHF
TRBV4-3 | CASSDQPGFVTEAFF